The source of this TCR beta chain is a study of blood T cell repertoires in COVID-19. Two negative PCRs, clearance, or symptom resolution characterized the recovered Cohort 3 donors. Method: immunoSEQ multiplex PCR; TCRdb's copy keeps in-frame clones and lacks some. The table has more than 200,000 clones, just over 90% seen once. Germline loops: CDR1 KGHSH, CDR2 LQKENI. Trimming left V 6 bases short and J 3 bases short, with 19 bases between. The CDR3 has 16 amino acids. The sequenced material came from PBMCs or T cells enriched from blood (not recorded which). V is TRBV18 and J is TRBJ2-3; D might be TRBD1 (6 bases). The TCR sequence derives from a woman between 18 and 30 years old who had recovered from COVID-19. CDR3 coding DNA: TGTGCCAGCTCGGACCGGAGGCAGGGGCTTACAGATACGCAGTATTTT. Amino acids: CASSDRRQGLTDTQYF. The complete variable domain, with remaining parts taken from reference TRBV18 and TRBJ2-3, reads NAGVMQNPRHLVRRRGQEARLRCSPMKGHSHVYWYRQLPEEGLKFMVYLQKENIIDESGMPKERFSAEFPKEGPSILRIQQVVRGDSAAYFCASSDRRQGLTDTQYFGPGTRLTVL.